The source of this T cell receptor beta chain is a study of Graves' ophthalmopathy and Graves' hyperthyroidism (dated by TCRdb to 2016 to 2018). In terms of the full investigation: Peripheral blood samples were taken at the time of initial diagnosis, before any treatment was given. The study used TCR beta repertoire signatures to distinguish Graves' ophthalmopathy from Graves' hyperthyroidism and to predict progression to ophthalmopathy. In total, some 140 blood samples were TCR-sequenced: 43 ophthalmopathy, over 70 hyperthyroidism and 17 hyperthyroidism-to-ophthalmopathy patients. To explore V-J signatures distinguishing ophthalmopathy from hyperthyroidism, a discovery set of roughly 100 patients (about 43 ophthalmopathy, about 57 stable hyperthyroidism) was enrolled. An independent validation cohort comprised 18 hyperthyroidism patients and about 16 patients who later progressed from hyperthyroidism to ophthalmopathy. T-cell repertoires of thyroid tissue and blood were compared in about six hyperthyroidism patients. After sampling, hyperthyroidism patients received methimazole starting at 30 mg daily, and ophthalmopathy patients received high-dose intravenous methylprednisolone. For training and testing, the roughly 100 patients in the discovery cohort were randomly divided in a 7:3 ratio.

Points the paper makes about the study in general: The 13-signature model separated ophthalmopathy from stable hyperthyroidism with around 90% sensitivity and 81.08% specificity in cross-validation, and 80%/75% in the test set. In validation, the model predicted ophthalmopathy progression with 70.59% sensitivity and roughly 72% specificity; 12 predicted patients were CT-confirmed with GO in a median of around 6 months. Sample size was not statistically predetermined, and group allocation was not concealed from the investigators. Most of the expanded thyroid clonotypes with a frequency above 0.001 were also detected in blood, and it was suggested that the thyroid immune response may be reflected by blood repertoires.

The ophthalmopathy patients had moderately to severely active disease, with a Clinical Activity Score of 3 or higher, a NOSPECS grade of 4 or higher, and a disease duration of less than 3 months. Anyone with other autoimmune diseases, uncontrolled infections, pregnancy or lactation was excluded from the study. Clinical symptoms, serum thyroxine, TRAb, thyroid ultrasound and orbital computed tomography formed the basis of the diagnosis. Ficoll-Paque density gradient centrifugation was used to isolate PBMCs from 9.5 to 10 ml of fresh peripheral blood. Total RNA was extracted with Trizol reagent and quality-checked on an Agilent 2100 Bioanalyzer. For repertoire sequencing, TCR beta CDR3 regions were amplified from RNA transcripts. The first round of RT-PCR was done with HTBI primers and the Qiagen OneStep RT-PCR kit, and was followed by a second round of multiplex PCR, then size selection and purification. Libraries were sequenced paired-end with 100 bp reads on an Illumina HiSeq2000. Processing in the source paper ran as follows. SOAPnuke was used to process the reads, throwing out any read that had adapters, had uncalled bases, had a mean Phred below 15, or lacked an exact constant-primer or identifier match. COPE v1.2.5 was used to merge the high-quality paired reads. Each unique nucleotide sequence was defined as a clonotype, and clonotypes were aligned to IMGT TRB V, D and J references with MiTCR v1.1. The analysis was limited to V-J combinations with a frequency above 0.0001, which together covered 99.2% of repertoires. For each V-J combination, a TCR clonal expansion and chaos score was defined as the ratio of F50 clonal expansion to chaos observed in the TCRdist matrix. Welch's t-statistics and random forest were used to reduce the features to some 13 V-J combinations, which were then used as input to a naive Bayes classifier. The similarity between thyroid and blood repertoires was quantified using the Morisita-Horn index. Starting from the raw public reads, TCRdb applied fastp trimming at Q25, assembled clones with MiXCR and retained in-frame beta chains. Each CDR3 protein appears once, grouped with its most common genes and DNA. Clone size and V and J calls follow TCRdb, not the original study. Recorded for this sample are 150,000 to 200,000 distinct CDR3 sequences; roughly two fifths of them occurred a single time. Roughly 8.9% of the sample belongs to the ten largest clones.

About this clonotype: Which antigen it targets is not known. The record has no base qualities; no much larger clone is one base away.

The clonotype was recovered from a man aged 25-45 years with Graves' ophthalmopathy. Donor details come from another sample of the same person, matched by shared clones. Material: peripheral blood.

The bases are TGTGCCTGGTACAGGACAGAAGCTTTCTTT. Translated, it gives CAWYRTEAFF. The V and J genes are TRBV30 and TRBJ1-1; a tentative D call is TRBD1 (5 bases match). Including cysteine and phenylalanine, the CDR3 has 10 amino acids. Only the CDR3 portion is preserved as DNA: 30 bases, with reading frame beginning at the first base. CDR1 is given as GTSNPN and CDR2 as SVGIG, both from the germline V gene (reference sequence). Trimming costs V 5 bases and J 8 bases, and their ends lie 9 bases apart.